The entry below gives a single TCR beta chain sequence along with its context. Its antigen is undetermined. The CDR3 contains 13 residues. In germline, CDR1 is SGHRS, CDR2 YFSETQ. V was clipped by 2 bases and J by 6 bases, with 9 bases between them. PCR was performed a second time for about 7 to 11 cycles using a sample-barcoded 5' primer and a J-beta primer mix. Every cDNA molecule bore a tag from a template-switch adaptor containing 12 random nucleotides. MiXCR, run by TCRdb on the 5' RACE reads, gives a single entry per CDR3 protein. The profile covers over 500,000 distinct CDR3 sequences, with around 52% appearing a single time and approximately 13% taken by the ten largest. This entry comes from a study of blood T cells in healthy people across ages. Study results and caveats: There was a strong correlation between TCR beta diversity and naive T cell percentage. Donors of long life had a larger count of naive CD4+ cells and greater diversity than aged donors.

Per-sample PBMC isolation yielded at least 7 million cells. The chain uses TRBV5-1 and TRBJ2-1; possibly TRBD2 for D (6 bases). The TCR was taken from a woman of 80 years or more in good health. Input material: blood. As DNA, the CDR3 is TGCGCCAGCAGCTTTGAGGGAGGCAATGAGCAGTTCTTC. Protein sequence: CASSFEGGNEQFF. Full variable domain (outside the CDR3, taken from reference TRBV5-1 and TRBJ2-1): KAGVTQTPRYLIKTRGQQVTLSCSPISGHRSVSWYQQTPGQGLQFLFEYFSETQRNKGNFPGRFSGRQFSNSRSEMNVSTLELGDSALYLCASSFEGGNEQFFGPGTRLTVL.